The 16 T cell receptor beta chains presented below share a single source sample, sequenced in a study of CD8 T cells in ankylosing spondylitis. One entry per CDR3 protein results from TCRdb running MiXCR on the 5' RACE reads. The sample holds about 130,000 distinct CDR3 sequences, approximately 10% seen once. Sequencing input: blood, either unsorted or a sorted T cell fraction (not recorded which). All receptors come from a female donor with ankylosing spondylitis or in good health (not recorded which).

This clonotype came up many times. V and J are TRBV5-4 and TRBJ2-1, with 12 bases lining up with TRBD2. The V segment lost 4 bases and the J segment 4 bases; nucleotides outside the gene matches: 3. CDR1 is SGHNT, CDR2 YYREEE, per germline (reference sequence). The CDR3 consists of 15 residues. The CDR3 coding sequence is TGTGCCAGCAGCGCAGGACTAGCGGGGTACAATGAGCAGTTCTTC. Protein: CASSAGLAGYNEQFF. The whole variable domain, filled in from reference TRBV5-4 and TRBJ2-1, reads ETGVTQSPTHLIKTRGQQVTLRCSSQSGHNTVSWYQQALGQGPQFIFQYYREEENGRGNFPPRFSGLQFPNYSSELNVNALELDDSALYLCASSAGLAGYNEQFFGPGTRLTVL.

In its sample, this clonotype was seen many times. The chain employs TRBV5-1 and TRBJ2-1, with a possible D match to TRBD1 (6 bases). V was pared by 1 base and J by 7 bases, with 15 bases between. The CDR3 totals 15 residues. The germline V gene has CDR1 SGHRS and CDR2 YFSETQ. CDR3 DNA sequence: TGCGCCAGCAGCTTGTGGGCAGGGGCGTTGAATGAGCAGTTCTTC. Translating gives CASSLWAGALNEQFF.

Concerning this clonotype: Germline is not matched at one junction end, which may reflect a read error. V gene TRBV18 combines with J gene TRBJ2-5; D not certain. This CDR3 comprises 11 residues. Germline V lookup: CDR1 KGHSH, CDR2 LQKENI. The CDR3 DNA is TGTGCCAGCTCACCAGAAGAGACCCAGTGCTTC. Protein sequence: CASSPEETQCF. Full variable domain (rest looked up from reference TRBV18 and TRBJ2-5): NAGVMQNPRHLVRRRGQEARLRCSPMKGHSHVYWYRQLPEEGLKFMVYLQKENIIDESGMPKERFSAEFPKEGPSILRIQQVVRGDSAAYFCASSPEETQCFGPGTRLLVL.

This clonotype was counted a single time. A junction boundary mismatches the germline segment, possibly from a read error. The chain combines TRBV7-9 with TRBJ2-1, with D perhaps TRBD2 (7 bases). The germline V gene encodes CDR1 SEHNR and CDR2 FQNEAQ (reference sequence). CDR3 length equals 18 residues. The CDR3 DNA reads TGTGCCAGCAGCCTGGGGGGGGCGGATTTTAGCTCCTACGATGAGCAGTTCTTC. Protein sequence: CASSLGGADFSSYDEQFF.

J is TRBJ1-1 and V is TRBV7-3; D is unclear. The CDR3 spans 13 residues. Germline V lookup: CDR1 SGHTA, CDR2 FQGTGA. The germline V and J ends were trimmed by 1 base and 5 bases, with 8 bases remaining between them. CDR3 DNA: TGTGCCAGCAGCTTAATGGAGGAGACTGAAGCTTTCTTT. Translated: CASSLMEETEAFF.

This clonotype was seen at least ten times. The CDR3 DNA follows: TGTGCCAGCAGTCTCACAGGGGCCAATCAGCCCCAGCATTTT. Amino acids: CASSLTGANQPQHF. V gene TRBV12-3 or TRBV12-4 combines with J gene TRBJ1-5; the match to TRBD1 covers 7 bases. The CDR3 length is 14 residues. V was pared by 5 bases and J by 3 bases, with 4 bases of the junction left unmatched.

Concerning this clonotype itself: This CDR3 fails to terminate in the conserved phenylalanine or tryptophan, so it likely reflects a read error. The DNA is left out, because the CDR3 cannot be placed on it with certainty; the CDR3 is given as TCRdb lists it. This chain joins TRBV20-1 and TRBJ2-7; the table's D call TRBD2 went unverified against the DNA. CDR1 and CDR2 from the germline V gene are DFQATT and SNEGSKA (reference sequence). The CDR3 numbers 11 amino acids, ends counted. The CDR3 is CSARNAGTSHL.

This chain joins TRBV19 and TRBJ2-4; D is uncertain. Germline V gene data show CDR1 as LNHDA and CDR2 as SQIVND (reference sequence). The CDR3 contains 15 residues. V was pared by 7 bases and J by 0 bases, with 13 bases between. The CDR3 DNA follows: TGTGCCAGTACCACAGCTGAACTAGCCAAAAACATTCAGTACTTC. This gives the protein CASTTAELAKNIQYF.

This clonotype was observed at least ten times. The V call is TRBV12-3 or TRBV12-4, the J call TRBJ2-2; TRBD1 matches 7 bases. The CDR3 runs to 15 residues. V lost 4 bases and J lost 1; bases outside the gene matches: 3. The CDR3 spells CASSSYRGNTGELFF. CDR3 coding DNA: TGTGCCAGCAGTTCGTACAGGGGGAACACCGGGGAGCTGTTTTTT.

V gene TRBV3-1 combines with J gene TRBJ2-1; TRBD2 matches at 9 bases. Losses at the gene ends were 1 base for V and 9 bases for J; bases not matched to a gene: 10. The CDR3 spans 16 residues. Germline CDR1 and CDR2: LGHDT and YNNKEL (reference sequence). In nucleotides, the CDR3 is TGTGCCAGCAGCCAAGGGGTGGCGGGAGGGAATTCTGAGCAGTTCTTC. It codes for CASSQGVAGGNSEQFF.

This clonotype was counted ten times or more. The rearrangement joins TRBV12-3 or TRBV12-4 to TRBJ1-5, with 9 bases identical to TRBD1. This CDR3 spans 14 amino acids. Germline trimming cut 4 bases from V and 7 bases from J; bases unmatched to any gene: 5. The CDR3 here is CASSSGTGSQPQHF. CDR3 in DNA: TGTGCCAGCAGTTCGGGGACAGGGTCCCAGCCCCAGCATTTT.

Points on this clonotype: This clone may be a read error of a much larger clone one base away. The genes are TRBV9 and TRBJ1-1; D perhaps matches TRBD1 (5 bases). The CDR3 runs to 14 residues. The V gene's germline CDR1 is SGDLS and CDR2 YYNGEE. CDR3 sequence: CAGSPWDGGVEAFF. Here the CDR3 DNA reads TGTGCCGGCAGCCCTTGGGACGGTGGAGTCGAAGCTTTCTTT.

The chain uses TRBV11-2 and TRBJ1-1; D is uncertain. Trimming shortened V by 0 bases and J by 1 base, and 6 bases separated the two germline ends. The germline gives CDR1 SGHAT, CDR2 FQNNGV. CDR3 length: 14 residues. The CDR3 loop is CASSLDRANTEAFF. The CDR3 DNA reads as TGTGCCAGCAGCTTAGACAGAGCGAACACTGAAGCTTTCTTT.

This clonotype was seen only a few times. The chain links TRBV7-9 to TRBJ1-6; weak D call: TRBD1 (6 bases). V lost 5 bases and J lost 7, with 15 bases in between. Germline loops: CDR1 SEHNR, CDR2 FQNEAQ (reference sequence). The CDR3 extends over 15 amino acids. The CDR3 DNA sequence: TGTGCCAGCAGCCCACCGACAGGAGCCAATTCACCCCTCCACTTT. It translates to CASSPPTGANSPLHF.

This clonotype was counted ten times or more. The chain uses TRBV24-1 and TRBJ2-1; TRBD1 agrees at 7 bases. Losses at the gene ends were 4 bases for V and 6 bases for J; bases not matched to a gene: 14. Germline CDR1 KGHDR, CDR2 SFDVKD. The CDR3 totals 17 residues. Here the CDR3 reads CATSEFSGTVFGNEQFF. The CDR3, as DNA: TGTGCCACCAGTGAATTTTCCGGGACAGTTTTCGGCAATGAGCAGTTCTTC.

This clonotype has ten or more counts. V usage is TRBV11-2 and J usage is TRBJ1-3, with D possibly matching TRBD1 (6 bases). Looked up from germline, CDR1 is SGHAT and CDR2 is FQNNGV. This CDR3 comprises 19 residues. Deletions cut 5 bases from V and 0 bases from J, with 23 bases between. The DNA of the CDR3 is TGTGCCAGCAGCCACAGGACAAGGTGGACAGCGAGCTCTGGAAACACCATATATTTT. Translating gives CASSHRTRWTASSGNTIYF.